The T cell receptor beta chain described here comes from a study of blood T cell repertoires in COVID-19. The method was immunoSEQ multiplex PCR; TCRdb's version includes in-frame clones alone and lacks a portion of them. The top ten hold 4% to 5% of the sample, which has about 250,000 clones, roughly 89% seen once. Trimming left V 4 bases short and J 0 bases short, with 7 bases between. The CDR3 totals 14 residues. Looked up from germline, CDR1 is KGHSH and CDR2 is LQKENI. This clone was counted a few times. This chain joins TRBV18 and TRBJ1-5, with a tentative D call TRBD1 (6 bases). Sequencing was performed on peripheral blood. This receptor was obtained from a woman aged 35 to 49 who had recovered from COVID-19. CDR3 residues: CASSHRDSNQPQHF. The CDR3, as DNA: TGTGCCAGCTCACACAGGGATAGCAATCAGCCCCAGCATTTT.